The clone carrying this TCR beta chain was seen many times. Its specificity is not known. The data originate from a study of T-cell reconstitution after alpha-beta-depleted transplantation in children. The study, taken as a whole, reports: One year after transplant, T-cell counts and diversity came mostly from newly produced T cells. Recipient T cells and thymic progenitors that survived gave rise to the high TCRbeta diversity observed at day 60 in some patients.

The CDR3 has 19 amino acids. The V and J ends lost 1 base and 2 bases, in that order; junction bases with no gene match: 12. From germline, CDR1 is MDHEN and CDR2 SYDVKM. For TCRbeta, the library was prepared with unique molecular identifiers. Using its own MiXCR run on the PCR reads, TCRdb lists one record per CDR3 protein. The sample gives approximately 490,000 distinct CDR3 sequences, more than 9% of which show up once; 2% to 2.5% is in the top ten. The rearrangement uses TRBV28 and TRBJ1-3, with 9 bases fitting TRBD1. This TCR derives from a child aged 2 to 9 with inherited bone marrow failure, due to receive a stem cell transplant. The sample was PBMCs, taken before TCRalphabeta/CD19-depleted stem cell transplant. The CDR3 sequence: CASSLLSVDGTGPGNTIYF. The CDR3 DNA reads TGTGCCAGCAGTTTATTAAGCGTGGACGGGACAGGGCCTGGAAACACCATATATTTT. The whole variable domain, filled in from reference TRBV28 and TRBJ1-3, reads DVKVTQSSRYLVKRTGEKVFLECVQDMDHENMFWYRQDPGLGLRLIYFSYDVKMKEKGDIPEGYSVSREKKERFSLILESASTNQTSMYLCASSLLSVDGTGPGNTIYFGEGSWLTVV.